This paragraph covers one T cell receptor beta chain sequence. The data derive from a study of blood T cell repertoires in COVID-19. About the study: Spain, Italy and the United States supplied samples that represented acute and convalescent COVID-19. PBMCs, B-cell-depleted T cells, or T cells were the source of the cDNA or gDNA that made up the material.

The V end was cut by 6 bases, the J end by 6 bases, with 18 bases between. The CDR3 spans 13 residues. Germline V gene sequence: CDR1 SQVTM, CDR2 ANQGSEA. Source study methods: Cell counts per sample came from amplifying reference gene primers. Method: immunoSEQ multiplex PCR; TCRdb's copy keeps in-frame clones and lacks some. V and J calls and clone size follow that table, whereas D and trimming were derived from the DNA. Of tens of thousands of clones detected, 65% to 90% appear once; the ten largest clones hold about 1.1%. The sample comprised peripheral blood. V is TRBV29-1 and J is TRBJ2-7, with a tentative D call TRBD1 (6 bases). The receptor was isolated from a middle-aged man with acute or convalescent COVID-19. This CDR3 reads CSVTPGTPLEQYF. The CDR3 DNA is TGCAGCGTCACACCCGGGACACCTCTCGAGCAGTACTTC.